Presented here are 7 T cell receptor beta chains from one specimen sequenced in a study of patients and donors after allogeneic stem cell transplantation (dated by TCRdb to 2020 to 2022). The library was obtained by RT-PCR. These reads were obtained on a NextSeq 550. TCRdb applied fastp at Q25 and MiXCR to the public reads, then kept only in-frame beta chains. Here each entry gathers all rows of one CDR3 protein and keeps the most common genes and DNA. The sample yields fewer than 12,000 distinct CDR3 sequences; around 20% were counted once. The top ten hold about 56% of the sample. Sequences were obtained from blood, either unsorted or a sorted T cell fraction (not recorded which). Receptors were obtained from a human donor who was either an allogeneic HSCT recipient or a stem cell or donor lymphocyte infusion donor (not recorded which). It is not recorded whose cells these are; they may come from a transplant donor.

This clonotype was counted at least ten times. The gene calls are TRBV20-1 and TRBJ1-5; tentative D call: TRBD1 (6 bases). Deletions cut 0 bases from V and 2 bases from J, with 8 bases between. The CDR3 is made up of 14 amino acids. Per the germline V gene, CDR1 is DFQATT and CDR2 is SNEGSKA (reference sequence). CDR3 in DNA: TGCAGTGCTAGAGATGAGGGGGGCAATCAGCCCCAGCATTTT. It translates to CSARDEGGNQPQHF.

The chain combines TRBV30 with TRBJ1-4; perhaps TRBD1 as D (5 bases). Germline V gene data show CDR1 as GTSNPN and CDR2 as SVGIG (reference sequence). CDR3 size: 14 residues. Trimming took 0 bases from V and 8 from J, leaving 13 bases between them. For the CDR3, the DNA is TGTGCCTGGAGTGTGTTGGGGGTTGGAGAAAAACTGTTTTTT. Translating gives CAWSVLGVGEKLFF. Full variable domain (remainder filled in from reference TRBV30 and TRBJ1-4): SQTIHQWPATLVQPVGSPLSLECTVEGTSNPNLYWYRQAAGRGLQLLFYSVGIGQISSEVPQNLSASRPQDRQFILSSKKLLLSDSGFYLCAWSVLGVGEKLFFGSGTQLSVL.

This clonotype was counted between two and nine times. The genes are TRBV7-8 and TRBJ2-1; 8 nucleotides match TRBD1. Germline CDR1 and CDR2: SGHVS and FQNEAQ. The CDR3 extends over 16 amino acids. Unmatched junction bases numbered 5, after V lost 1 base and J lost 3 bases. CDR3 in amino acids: CASSLGATGGYNEQFF. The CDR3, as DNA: TGTGCCAGCAGCTTAGGGGCAACAGGGGGCTACAATGAGCAGTTCTTC.

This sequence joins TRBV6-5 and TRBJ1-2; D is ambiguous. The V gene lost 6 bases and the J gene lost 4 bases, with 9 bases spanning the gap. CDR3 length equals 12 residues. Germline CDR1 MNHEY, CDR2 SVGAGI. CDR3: CASSHICYGYTF. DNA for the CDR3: TGTGCCAGCAGCCACATCTGCTATGGCTACACCTTC.

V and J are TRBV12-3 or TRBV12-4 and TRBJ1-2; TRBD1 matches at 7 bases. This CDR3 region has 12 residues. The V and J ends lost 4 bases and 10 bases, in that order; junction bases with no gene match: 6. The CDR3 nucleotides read TGTGCCAGCAGTTACACAACAGGGGACTACACCTTC. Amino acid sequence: CASSYTTGDYTF.

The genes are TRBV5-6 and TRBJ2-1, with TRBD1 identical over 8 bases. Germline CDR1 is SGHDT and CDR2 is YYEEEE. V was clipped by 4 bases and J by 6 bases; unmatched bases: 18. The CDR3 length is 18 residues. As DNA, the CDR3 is TGTGCCAGCAGCCTTCGGGGTAGAGGACAGGGAGGATTCAATGAGCAGTTCTTC. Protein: CASSLRGRGQGGFNEQFF.

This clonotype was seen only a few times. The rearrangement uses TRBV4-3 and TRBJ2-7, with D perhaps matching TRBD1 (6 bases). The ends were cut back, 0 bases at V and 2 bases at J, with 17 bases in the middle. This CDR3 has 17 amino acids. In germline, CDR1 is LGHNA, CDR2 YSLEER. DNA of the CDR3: TGCGCCAGCAGCCAAGATCATAGGACAGACTTCACCTACGAGCAGTACTTC. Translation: CASSQDHRTDFTYEQYF.